This T cell receptor (beta chain) came from a study of control samples from healthy donors and cancer patients. Germline CDR1 reads MGHRA; CDR2 reads YSYEKL. Trimming cost V 2 bases and J 0 bases; bases outside gene matches: 10. This CDR3 has 18 amino acids. Here immunoSEQ multiplex PCR was the method, and the copy in TCRdb shows in-frame clones only, minus some. The sample lists 91,000 or so clones, approximately 90% occurring once. The chain is built from TRBV4-1 and TRBJ2-3, with 8 positions matching TRBD2. The sample taken for sequencing was blood. This sequence originates from a woman aged 25 to 39 in good health. The CDR3 spells CASSQQSPGLGSTDTQYF. The CDR3 coding sequence is TGCGCCAGCAGCCAACAATCCCCGGGACTAGGGAGCACAGATACGCAGTATTTT.